This T cell receptor beta chain was sequenced during a study of cytomegalovirus exposure and HLA in healthy donors (TCRdb year 2017). Background for the entire study: An earlier analysis of about 560 of the donors reported 276 Gb of sequence data and around 120 million unique TCR beta sequences obtained from 180 million or so T cells. About 310 gigabases of sequencing data and 80 million or so unique TCR sequences were included in an early release covering 550 to 650 HLA-typed donors. Of the 300 to 450 genotyped donors, roughly 85% fell in the genetic ancestry cluster associated with self-reported Caucasian donors. The study aimed to test whether signatures of past pathogen exposure could be identified by cataloging public T cell receptors. The study used immunosequencing to profile the T cell repertoires of several hundred subjects and linked those repertoires to cytomegalovirus serostatus. In addition to the first cohort of several hundred subjects, a separate validation cohort of some 120 different subjects was used. The study combined high-throughput TCR immunosequencing, statistical association of individual TCRs with disease status, and machine learning to predict cytomegalovirus infection status. To study patterns of TCR occurrence, a later analysis re-analyzed previously published TCR beta repertoires from under 750 donors and added high-resolution HLA genotyping. The later analysis used no new phenotypic data to find candidate immune exposures, relying instead on TCR beta sequences and their occurrence across donors. To decide whether each TCR beta V gene segment behaved as functional or pseudogenic, an earlier analysis of some 540 of the donors relied on high-throughput TCR beta sequencing. Donor age, sex, ethnicity and CMV serostatus were collected together with the repertoire data. A later genetic analysis used genome-wide SNP genotypes for about 55% of the 666 donors, treating that subset as a discovery cohort. Every discovery cohort repertoire had been produced on one sequencing platform. Class I and class II HLA loci were covered by the typing at four-digit resolution. Typing coverage varied by locus: about 629-630 donors for A, B, C, DRB1 and DQB1; roughly 510 for DQA1; 600 to 610 for DPA1; roughly 450 for DPB1. Four or five DR-DQ haplotypes were handled as single units for association and clustering, since linkage in the cohort was strong. Among about 400 genotyped donors of the cohort, an average of around 240,000 unique TCR beta nucleotide sequences was sequenced per donor, of which about 18% were non-productive.

The cohort comprised some 730 healthy bone marrow donors. Cohort members were all nominally healthy when sampled, although unrecorded immune exposures were likely present. The donor tested CMV seropositive and was one of the 289 seropositive cohort members. Each donor provided a peripheral blood sample, and peripheral blood mononuclear cells were used for TCR beta sequencing. Genomic DNA was extracted from the blood cell samples with the Qiagen DNeasy Blood Extraction Kit. The library was produced with the immunoSEQ multiplex PCR assay. For the multiplex PCR, a mixture combining 60 forward primers for TCR Vbeta segments and 13 reverse primers for TCR Jbeta segments was used. Amplification of the CDR3 region of rearranged TCR beta genes was performed with a multiplex PCR assay on genomic DNA. The Illumina HiSeq System was used to sequence the amplified TCR beta libraries as 87-base-pair reads. Concerning the study's data processing: A later analysis counted some 80 million unique TCR beta chains across the 670 or so repertoires, and about 10 million of these chains were shared by at least two donors. Raw reads were error-corrected and collapsed into unique sequences by a nearest-neighbor algorithm in which closely related sequences were merged to remove PCR and sequencing errors. Alignment of CDR3 sequences to IMGT reference sequences was used to assign V, D and J gene segments. Each retained sequence needed at least a six-nucleotide match to both a V gene segment and a J gene segment. A rearrangement counted as productive if the CDR3 had no stop codons and remained in frame with V and J, and every other rearrangement counted as non-productive. Following IMGT convention, CDR3 was defined as the stretch from the second conserved V-encoded cysteine up to the conserved J-encoded phenylalanine. Sequences without an unambiguous match to a single V gene segment were excluded from the earlier analysis of over 500 of the donors. An earlier analysis of a few hundred of the donors called V segments functional above 56.7% productive rearrangements and segregating when the between-donor standard deviation exceeded 5%. A statistical classification framework was built for diagnosing cytomegalovirus status from the catalog of TCR beta chain sequences. In a later analysis, V and J genes were assigned by comparing TCR nucleotide sequences against IMGT/GENE-DB human TR gene sequences. Using the TCRdist pipeline, a later analysis assigned CDR3 sequences along with most-parsimonious VDJ recombination scenarios. In a later analysis, each TCR beta chain was defined by its CDR3 amino acid sequence together with its V-gene family, and reads lacking a unique V-gene family were excluded. To address suspected cross-contamination and a sequencing artifact, a later analysis removed some 620 highly shared, low-generation-probability nucleotide sequences. A later analysis calculated a clonal expansion index for each public chain from normalized within-repertoire ranks of inferred template counts. In a later analysis, generation probabilities were computed using a VDJ recombination model fitted to out-of-frame rearrangements, and the results were checked against IGoR. In a later analysis, hypergeometric tests were used to score TCR-TCR, TCR-HLA and TCR-CMV co-occurrence, with a repertoire-size bias correction applied to TCR pairs. A later analysis estimated false discovery rates by permuting HLA or CMV assignments 20 times. A later analysis grouped co-occurring TCRs with DBSCAN, adding TCRdist sequence similarity when clustering within HLA-allele-positive subsets. Co-occurrence clustering excluded repertoires with fewer than 30,000 or more than 120,000 public chains, plus five with anomalous nucleotide sharing. TCRdb took this table from immuneACCESS and kept in-frame rearrangements with V and J called. Such tables lack part of the clones; where checked against another copy, unresolved V genes explain under half of the gap, and the rest is unexplained. V and J calls and clone size are as listed in that table; D and trimming were resolved from the DNA. Present in this sample are 110,000 or so clones, less than 80% of which were seen just once. The ten largest clones add up to around 4.2% of the sample.

Trimming leaves V shorter by 2 bases and J shorter by 0 bases, with the junction holding 0 bases beyond the gene matches. The CDR3 holds 14 amino acids from the cysteine to the phenylalanine. The read is trimmed to its CDR3 DNA, 42 bases read in frame from base 1. For CDR1 and CDR2, the germline V gene lists MNHEY and SVGAGI. General findings and caveats noted by the study authors: Presence/absence analyses assumed roughly uniform sequencing depth across donors, an assumption that may not hold. At a false discovery rate of 0.05, a later analysis linked around 15,000 TCR beta sequences to specific HLA alleles. In a later analysis, HLA-associated TCR beta chains showed more clonal expansion and lower generation probabilities than non-associated chains that were equally common. Because counts were too low, some 17 rarely observed V segments, including chromosome 9 orphons, were excluded from the earlier analysis of several hundred of the donors. For the cohort, immune exposure information was limited to CMV serostatus. The sequencing pipeline was judged likely to have produced a cluster of highly shared sequence variants as a technical artifact. In a later analysis, TCR association rates were found to vary across HLA loci, with the most associated TCRs seen for DRB1 alleles and the fewest for HLA-C alleles. The classifier was reported to diagnose cytomegalovirus status with high specificity and sensitivity in both the original and validation cohorts. A further reported finding was that TCR beta sequences accurately predicted the HLA-A and HLA-B alleles for most subjects in the first cohort. In this cohort, only TCR beta chains were sequenced, and detectable features were limited by the absence of alpha or paired-chain data. Linkage disequilibrium might explain the correlated functional status among segregating V segments, but an unknown experimental factor could not be excluded. Most TCR sequences were seen in very few donors, while some public TCRs were found in many individuals. In an earlier analysis of 587 of the donors, most TCR beta V segments appeared in productive rearrangements about 87% or about 30% of the time, broadly matching IMGT annotations. When HLA alleles, especially DR and DQ, strongly co-occurred, TCR associations were difficult to assign to individual alleles. A total of around 150 TCR beta chains were listed by the study as associated with cytomegalovirus. Some IMGT-functional V segments, including TRBV6-2 and TRBV6-3, could not be distinguished by the 87-base-pair reads and were therefore excluded. A later analysis found that most CMV-associated TCR beta chains appeared HLA-restricted, with HLA associations seemingly driven largely by CMV exposure. Because HLA typing was unavailable for some donors at each locus, only the typed subset was used in association tests. In vitro tests confirmed that a few of the cytomegalovirus-associated TCR beta chains recognize cytomegalovirus antigens. Several of the top co-occurrence clusters appeared to be linked to parvovirus B19, influenza, CMV and Epstein-Barr virus, according to a later analysis. According to a later genetic analysis, donors in an Asian-associated ancestry cluster had fewer N-insertions in productive TCRs than the approximately 710-donor mean. It was suggested by the authors that the approach could potentially be generalized to other disease states and immunological phenotypes. A later genetic analysis associated a missense DCLRE1C variant with V-gene and J-gene trimming of TCR beta chains, and an independent cohort replicated the association.

Comments on this clone: Its cognate antigen has yet to be identified. No qualities accompany the bases; no much larger clone lies one base away.

This chain is built from TRBV6-5 and TRBJ1-2, with 7 bases in between that match TRBD1. Sequenced material: PBMCs. This TCR derives from a woman aged 40-49 years in good health and CMV-seropositive. The CDR3 region reads CASSYDRANYGYTF. In nucleotide form, the sequence is TGTGCCAGCAGTTACGACAGGGCTAACTATGGCTACACCTTC.